These 25 T cell receptor beta chains originate from one sample sequenced in a study of beta chain features in type 1 diabetes. The antigens of these receptors remain unknown. Study-wide points: Shorter TCRB CDR3s, moderately but significantly so, were found in Type 1 diabetes patients in all four CD4+ subsets.

Reverse transcription of all isolated RNA meant that expressed TCRB transcripts were sequenced. TCRdb keeps only in-frame clones here, not all; method: immunoSEQ multiplex PCR. The sample shows around 710,000 clones, about an eighth of them seen only once. The material sequenced was naive CD4+ T cells from blood. The receptor source for this set is a young man with type 1 diabetes.

This clone turned up a few times. The chain uses TRBV19 and TRBJ2-7; D perhaps matches TRBD2 (6 bases). The CDR3 is 14 residues long. Germline values: CDR1 LNHDA, CDR2 SQIVND (reference sequence). V lost 5 bases to trimming and J lost 9 bases, with 20 bases between them. The CDR3 DNA reads TGTGCCAGTAGTGAACCGGGACTCAATTCAGGGCAGTACTTC. This gives the protein CASSEPGLNSGQYF. Complete variable domain (other parts from reference TRBV19 and TRBJ2-7): DGGITQSPKYLFRKEGQNVTLSCEQNLNHDAMYWYRQDPGQGLRLIYYSQIVNDFQKGDIAEGYSVSREKKESFPLTVTSAQKNPTAFYLCASSEPGLNSGQYFGPGTRLTVT.

CDR3 in amino acids: CASSRDRVDYTF. The CDR3 region has the DNA TGTGCCAGCAGTCGGGACAGGGTGGACTACACCTTC. The chain couples TRBV5-4 to TRBJ1-2; 9 nucleotides line up with TRBD1. Looked up from germline, CDR1 is SGHNT and CDR2 is YYREEE (reference sequence). Trimming at V came to 5 bases and at J to 10 bases, leaving 6 bases not matched to a gene. The CDR3 sequence is 12 residues long.

The genes are TRBV15 and TRBJ2-3; 9 bases fit TRBD1. The germline V gene has CDR1 LNHNV and CDR2 YYDKDF (reference sequence). The ends lost 3 bases at V and 5 bases at J; junction bases unmatched: 3. The CDR3 covers 14 residues. The CDR3 is CATSRDRGLDTQYF. CDR3 nucleotide sequence: TGTGCCACCAGCAGGGACAGGGGTCTAGATACGCAGTATTTT.

The genes are TRBV29-1 and TRBJ1-2; D unresolved. Germline CDR1 reads SQVTM; CDR2 reads ANQGSEA. V was pared by 4 bases and J by 0 bases, with 9 bases between. The CDR3 sequence is 13 residues long. The CDR3 loop is CSVGLTANYGYTF. CDR3 bases: TGCAGCGTTGGACTGACTGCTAACTATGGCTACACCTTC.

The J gene is TRBJ1-1, the V gene TRBV13; D not resolved. V was trimmed by 4 bases and J by 4 bases, leaving 25 bases between them. The CDR3 contains 18 residues. The V gene's germline CDR1 is PRHDT and CDR2 FYEKMQ (reference sequence). The CDR3, as DNA: TGTGCCAGCAGCTCCGAACCCCCTGCCAGCCCGGTAAGCACTGAAGCTTTCTTT. Protein: CASSSEPPASPVSTEAFF.

This sequence joins TRBV7-8 and TRBJ2-1; D may be TRBD2 (6 bases). The CDR3 length is 13 residues. V gave up 5 bases and J gave up 7 bases, with 12 bases separating them. CDR1 is SGHVS, CDR2 FQNEAQ, per germline. CDR3 bases: TGTGCCAGCAGCCCCTGGGACTCAAATGAGCAGTTCTTC. As protein: CASSPWDSNEQFF.

This clone turned up a few times. CDR3 region: CASSLAAGSPPGYTF. CDR3 sequence (DNA): TGTGCCAGCAGCTTAGCGGCGGGCTCCCCGCCGGGCTACACCTTC. The J gene is TRBJ1-2, the V gene TRBV7-2; no clear D gene. V was pared by 0 bases and J by 8 bases, with 16 bases between. Germline assignment: CDR1 SGHTA and CDR2 FQGNSA. CDR3 length: 15 residues.

In the case of this clone: A much larger clone lies one base from this, so it may be a read error. Within the sample, other DNA sequences also encode this same CDR3. The CDR3 DNA is TGTGCCAGCAGCTTAGCGTACGAGCAGTACTTC. This gives the protein CASSLAYEQYF. The chain carries TRBV11-2 and TRBJ2-7; no clear D gene. V dropped 1 base and J dropped 4 bases, with 2 bases sitting between them. From germline, CDR1 is SGHAT and CDR2 FQNNGV. The CDR3 totals 11 residues.

The chain links TRBV7-9 to TRBJ1-4; no firm D call. The CDR3 spans 14 residues. Trimming left V 5 bases short and J 5 bases short, with 12 bases between. Germline V lookup: CDR1 SEHNR, CDR2 FQNEAQ (reference sequence). The DNA of the CDR3 is TGTGCCAGCAGCATCCGAGATGGAAATGAAAAACTGTTTTTT. Residues: CASSIRDGNEKLFF.

The J gene is TRBJ1-2, the V gene TRBV30; tentative D call: TRBD1 (5 bases). Germline V gives CDR1 GTSNPN, CDR2 SVGIG (reference sequence). The V and J ends lost 0 bases and 6 bases respectively, with 17 bases between them. The CDR3 runs 15 residues. CDR3 amino acids: CAWSVIGAGRHGYTF. CDR3 in DNA: TGTGCCTGGAGTGTTATAGGGGCAGGGCGCCATGGCTACACCTTC.

This rearrangement joins TRBV18 to TRBJ1-4; perhaps TRBD1 as D (6 bases). In germline, CDR1 is KGHSH, CDR2 LQKENI. The CDR3 runs to 15 residues. V was cut by 3 bases and J by 2 bases, with 10 bases left in between. This CDR3 is CASSPSDRTNEKLFF. CDR3 nucleotides: TGTGCCAGCTCACCCAGCGACAGGACTAATGAAAAACTGTTTTTT.

This clone showed up just a few times. This chain connects TRBV4-2 to TRBJ1-1, with D uncertain. The CDR3 is made up of 14 amino acids. Germline V gives CDR1 LGHNA, CDR2 YNFKEQ. V was shortened by 2 bases and J by 0 bases, with 7 bases between the two germline ends. The CDR3 region has the DNA TGTGCCAGCAGCCAAATAGGAGTGAACACTGAAGCTTTCTTT. Its protein product is CASSQIGVNTEAFF.

The chain couples TRBV29-1 to TRBJ1-2, with 7 positions matching TRBD1. This CDR3 is 14 amino acids long. V gave up 4 bases and J gave up 3 bases; unmatched junction bases: 8. Germline loops: CDR1 SQVTM, CDR2 ANQGSEA. The CDR3 nucleotides read TGCAGCGTTGGCACAGGGGTTCAGCACTATGGCTACACCTTC. Amino acids: CSVGTGVQHYGYTF.

The chain employs TRBV7-9 and TRBJ2-7; 12 bases are a match to TRBD1. With V trimmed by 6 bases and J by 0 bases, 15 bases remained unmatched. CDR1 and CDR2 (germline): SEHNR, FQNEAQ (reference sequence). There are 19 residues in the CDR3. This chain's CDR3 is CASRYTGTGGPFSSYEQYF. CDR3 DNA sequence: TGTGCCAGCAGGTACACCGGGACAGGGGGCCCCTTCAGCTCCTACGAGCAGTACTTC.

The CDR3: CASSADGSFQETQYF. CDR3 in DNA: TGTGCCAGCAGCGCGGATGGGAGTTTCCAAGAGACCCAGTACTTC. The V gene is TRBV5-8, the J gene TRBJ2-5; perhaps TRBD2 as D (5 bases). Germline lookup yields CDR1 SGHTS and CDR2 YDEGEE. V was pared by 4 bases and J by 1 base, with 14 bases between. This CDR3 region has 15 residues.

This CDR3 reads CASSRQVKETQYF. DNA for the CDR3: TGTGCCAGCAGTCGACAGGTAAAAGAGACCCAGTACTTC. The chain couples TRBV25-1 to TRBJ2-5; D is perhaps TRBD1 (6 bases). V lost 5 bases to trimming and J lost 3 bases, with 10 bases between them. Germline values: CDR1 MGHDK, CDR2 SYGVNS. The CDR3 runs to 13 residues.

This chain uses TRBV19 with TRBJ2-4; maybe TRBD2 (6 bases). The germline V gene has CDR1 LNHDA and CDR2 SQIVND (reference sequence). The ends were cut back, 7 bases at V and 11 bases at J, with 21 bases in the middle. There are 14 residues in the CDR3. CDR3 nucleotide sequence: TGTGCCAGTAATGCCAGGAGGGCGTCCTTGGTTCAGTACTTC. Translated: CASNARRASLVQYF.

This clone appeared a few times. V is TRBV13 and J is TRBJ1-1; D is uncertain. This CDR3 has 16 amino acids. Germline loops: CDR1 PRHDT, CDR2 FYEKMQ (reference sequence). The V end was cut by 5 bases, the J end by 4 bases, with 20 bases between. CDR3 region: CASSPRQPGGGTEAFF. For the CDR3, the DNA is TGTGCCAGCAGCCCCCGCCAGCCAGGCGGTGGCACTGAAGCTTTCTTT.

This clone was seen a handful of times. The CDR3 loop reads CASSLQGDDTEAFF. CDR3 DNA sequence: TGTGCCAGCAGCTTACAAGGCGATGACACTGAAGCTTTCTTT. This chain uses TRBV7-9 with TRBJ1-1; D not resolved. This CDR3 has 14 amino acids. V lost 2 bases and J 3 bases, leaving 10 bases between the germline ends. CDR1 is SEHNR, CDR2 FQNEAQ, per germline (reference sequence).

V and J are TRBV10-3 and TRBJ2-5; 9 bases are shared with TRBD1. The CDR3 covers 13 residues. V was pared by 10 bases and J by 1 base, with 4 bases of the junction left unmatched. Germline CDR1 ENHRY, CDR2 SYGVKD. CDR3 loop: CATAGQGQETQYF. The CDR3 DNA is TGTGCCACCGCGGGACAGGGCCAAGAGACCCAGTACTTC.

The chain links TRBV10-2 to TRBJ2-5, with D perhaps matching TRBD2 (6 bases). Germline V gene sequence: CDR1 WSHSY, CDR2 SAAADI. V shed 6 bases and J shed 5 bases, with 16 bases lying between them. The CDR3 runs to 14 residues. The CDR3 loop is CASSVSGVRETQYF. As DNA, the CDR3 is TGCGCCAGCAGCGTATCGGGGGTTCGGGAGACCCAGTACTTC.

The chain recombines TRBV6-5 with TRBJ1-3; D is undetermined. V shed 6 bases and J shed 4 bases, with 7 bases lying between them. The CDR3 is 12 residues long. Germline CDR1 is MNHEY and CDR2 is SVGAGI. The DNA of the CDR3 is TGTGCCAGCAGGTCCCAGGGAAACACCATATATTTT. It codes for CASRSQGNTIYF.

The rearrangement links TRBV4-3 to TRBJ2-1, with 8 bases fitting TRBD1. Germline V gene lookup returns CDR1 LGHNA and CDR2 YSLEER. This CDR3 spans 15 amino acids. J lost 9 bases, V lost 0 bases, and 7 bases had no gene match. CDR3 in DNA: TGCGCCAGCAGCCAAGAAGGACAGGGTTTCAGTGAGCAGTTCTTC. Translation: CASSQEGQGFSEQFF.

This chain connects TRBV9 to TRBJ1-6; D uncertain. CDR1 is SGDLS and CDR2 is YYNGEE in the germline V gene. The CDR3 extends over 13 amino acids. Between the trimmed V and J ends, which lost 2 bases and 0 bases, there was a span of 0 bases. The CDR3 is CASSVSYNSPLHF. As DNA, the CDR3 is TGTGCCAGCAGCGTCTCCTATAATTCACCCCTCCACTTT.

The chain is built from TRBV25-1 and TRBJ2-2, with D unresolved. Looked up from germline, CDR1 is MGHDK and CDR2 is SYGVNS. This CDR3 contains 13 residues. The V end lost 2 bases, the J end lost 6 bases, and 7 bases lay between the germline ends. The DNA of the CDR3 is TGTGCCAGCAGTGAAGGGTCTCCCGGGGAGCTGTTTTTT. It encodes CASSEGSPGELFF.